This T cell receptor beta chain came from a study of post-analysis software for immune sequencing data. Study-level information: Progressive-relapsing, secondary progressive and relapsing-remitting multiple sclerosis were among the disease courses included. Study findings and constraints: Significantly lower normalized Chao1 diversity was seen in multiple sclerosis patients than in controls. Five TRBV segments occurring more often in patients than controls included TRBV5-6, TRBV5-1 and TRBV20-1. F measure showed strong co-clustering of same-batch samples.

This CDR3 contains 17 residues. Trimming stripped 2 bases from V and 4 bases from J, with 17 bases between. Per the germline V gene, CDR1 is KGHDR and CDR2 is SFDVKD. Unique molecular identifiers tagged the TCR beta cDNA libraries. Researchers reported around 510,000 cDNA molecules coming from roughly 1 to 10 million T cells. Via MiXCR, TCRdb re-called the PCR reads, giving one row per CDR3 protein. The sample consists of a few hundred thousand distinct CDR3 sequences, less than 40% of them appearing once. This clonotype has at least ten counts. Its antigen remains unknown. The specimen was blood. The TCR sequence derives from a girl aged 10 to 17 with multiple sclerosis. This chain links TRBV24-1 with TRBJ1-5, with D tentatively TRBD1 (5 bases). In nucleotides, the CDR3 is TGTGCCACCAGTGATTCCGGGACCGTCGATATTAATCAGCCCCAGCATTTT. Protein sequence: CATSDSGTVDINQPQHF.